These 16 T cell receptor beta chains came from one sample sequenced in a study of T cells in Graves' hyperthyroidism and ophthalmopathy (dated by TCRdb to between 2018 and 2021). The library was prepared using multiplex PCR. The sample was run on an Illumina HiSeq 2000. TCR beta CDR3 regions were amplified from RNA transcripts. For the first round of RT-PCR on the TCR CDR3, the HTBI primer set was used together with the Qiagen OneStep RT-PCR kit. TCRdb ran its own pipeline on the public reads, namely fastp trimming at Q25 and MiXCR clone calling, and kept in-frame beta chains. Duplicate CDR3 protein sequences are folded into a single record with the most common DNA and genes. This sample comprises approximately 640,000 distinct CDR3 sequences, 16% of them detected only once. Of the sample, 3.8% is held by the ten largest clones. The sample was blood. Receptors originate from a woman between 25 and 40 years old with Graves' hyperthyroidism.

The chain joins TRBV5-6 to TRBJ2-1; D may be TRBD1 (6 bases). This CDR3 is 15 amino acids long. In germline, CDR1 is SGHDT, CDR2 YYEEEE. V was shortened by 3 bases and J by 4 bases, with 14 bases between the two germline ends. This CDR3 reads CASSSTPGTYNEQFF. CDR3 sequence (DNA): TGTGCCAGCAGCTCTACCCCCGGGACATACAATGAGCAGTTCTTC.

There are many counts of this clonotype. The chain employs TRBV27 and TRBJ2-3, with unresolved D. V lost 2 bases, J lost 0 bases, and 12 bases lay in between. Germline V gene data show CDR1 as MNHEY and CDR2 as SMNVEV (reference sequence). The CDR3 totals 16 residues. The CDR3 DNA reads TGTGCCAGCAGTTTAACGCCGGTCCCTAGCACAGATACGCAGTATTTT. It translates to CASSLTPVPSTDTQYF.

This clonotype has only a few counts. The CDR3 DNA sequence: TGTGCCTGGAACCAGGGGGGGAACACTGAAGCTTTCTTT. Encoded protein: CAWNQGGNTEAFF. V usage is TRBV30 and J usage is TRBJ1-1, with 7 bases fitting TRBD1. CDR3 size: 13 residues. J gave up 1 base and V 4 bases, and 3 bases lay outside the gene matches. CDR1 is GTSNPN and CDR2 is SVGIG in the germline V gene (reference sequence).

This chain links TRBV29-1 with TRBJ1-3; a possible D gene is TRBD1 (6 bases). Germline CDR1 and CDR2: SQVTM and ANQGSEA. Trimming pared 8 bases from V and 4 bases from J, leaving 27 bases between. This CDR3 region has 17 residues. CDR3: CSNWANTGFLSGNTIYF. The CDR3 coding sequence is TGCAGCAACTGGGCCAATACAGGGTTCCTCTCAGGAAACACCATATATTTT. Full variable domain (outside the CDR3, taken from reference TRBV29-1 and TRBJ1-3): SAVISQKPSRDICQRGTSLTIQCQVDSQVTMMFWYRQQPGQSLTLIATANQGSEATYESGFVIDKFPISRPNLTFSTLTVSNMSPEDSSIYLCSNWANTGFLSGNTIYFGEGSWLTVV.

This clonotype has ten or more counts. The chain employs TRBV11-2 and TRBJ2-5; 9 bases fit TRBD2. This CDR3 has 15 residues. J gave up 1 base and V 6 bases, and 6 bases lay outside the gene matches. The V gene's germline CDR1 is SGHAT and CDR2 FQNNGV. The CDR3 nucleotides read TGTGCCAGCAGGGTAGCGGGAGCGGGCCAAGAGACCCAGTACTTC. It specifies CASRVAGAGQETQYF. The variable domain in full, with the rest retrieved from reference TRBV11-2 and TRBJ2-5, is EAGVAQSPRYKIIEKRQSVAFWCNPISGHATLYWYQQILGQGPKLLIQFQNNGVVDDSQLPKDRFSAERLKGVDSTLKIQPAKLEDSAVYLCASRVAGAGQETQYFGPGTRLLVL.

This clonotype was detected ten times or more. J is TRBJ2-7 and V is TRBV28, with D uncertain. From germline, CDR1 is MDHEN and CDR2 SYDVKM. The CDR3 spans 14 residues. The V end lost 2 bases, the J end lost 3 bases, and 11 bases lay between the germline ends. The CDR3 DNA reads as TGTGCCAGCAGTTTAGGTCCCACCGGCTACGAGCAGTACTTC. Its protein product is CASSLGPTGYEQYF.

In DNA form, the CDR3 reads TGTGCCAGCAGCAGAGAGCGGTCCTCCTACGAGCAGTACTTC. This translates into CASSRERSSYEQYF. The chain carries TRBV12-3 or TRBV12-4 and TRBJ2-7; TRBD2 is a possible D gene (5 bases). V was shortened by 6 bases and J by 0 bases, with 12 bases between the two germline ends. The CDR3 spans 14 residues.

CDR3 in amino acids: CASKGAYYGYTF. In nucleotides, the CDR3 is TGTGCCAGTAAGGGGGCCTACTATGGCTACACCTTC. The V and J genes are TRBV19 and TRBJ1-2, with 7 bases matching TRBD1. With V trimmed by 7 bases and J by 3 bases, 2 bases remained unmatched. Germline assignment: CDR1 LNHDA and CDR2 SQIVND (reference sequence). This CDR3 has 12 residues.

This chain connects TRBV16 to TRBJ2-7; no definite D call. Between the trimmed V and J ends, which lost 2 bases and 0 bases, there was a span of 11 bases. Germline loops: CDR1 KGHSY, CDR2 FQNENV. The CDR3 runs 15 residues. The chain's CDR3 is CASSQADGFSYEQYF. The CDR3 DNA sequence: TGTGCCAGCAGCCAAGCGGACGGCTTCTCCTACGAGCAGTACTTC.

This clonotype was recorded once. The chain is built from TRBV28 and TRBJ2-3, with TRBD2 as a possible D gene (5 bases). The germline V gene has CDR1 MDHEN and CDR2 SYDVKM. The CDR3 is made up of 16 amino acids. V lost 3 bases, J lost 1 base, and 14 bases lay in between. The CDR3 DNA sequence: TGTGCCAGCAGTTTCCTGGGCCGGGGTGGCACAGATACGCAGTATTTT. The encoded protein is CASSFLGRGGTDTQYF.

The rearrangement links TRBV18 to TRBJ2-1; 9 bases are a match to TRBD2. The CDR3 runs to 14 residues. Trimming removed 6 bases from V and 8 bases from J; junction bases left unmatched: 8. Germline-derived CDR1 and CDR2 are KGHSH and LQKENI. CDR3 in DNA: TGTGCCAGCTCGAATAGCGGGAGTATCGATGAGCAGTTCTTC. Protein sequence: CASSNSGSIDEQFF.

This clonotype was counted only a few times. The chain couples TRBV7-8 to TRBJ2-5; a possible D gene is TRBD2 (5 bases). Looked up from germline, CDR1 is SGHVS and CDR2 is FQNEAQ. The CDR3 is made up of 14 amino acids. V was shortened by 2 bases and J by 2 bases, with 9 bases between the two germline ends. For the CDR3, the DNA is TGTGCCAGCAGCTTACTGCTAGCACAAGAGACCCAGTACTTC. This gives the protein CASSLLLAQETQYF. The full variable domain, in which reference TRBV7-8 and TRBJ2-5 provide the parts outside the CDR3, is GAGVSQSPRYKVAKRGQDVALRCDPISGHVSLFWYQQALGQGPEFLTYFQNEAQLDKSGLPSDRFFAERPEGSVSTLKIQRTQQEDSAVYLCASSLLLAQETQYFGPGTRLLVL.

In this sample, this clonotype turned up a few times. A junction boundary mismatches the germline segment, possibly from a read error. The CDR3 sequence is CASSFQRSSYNEPFF. The CDR3, as DNA: TGTGCCAGCAGCTTCCAGCGGAGCTCCTACAATGAGCCGTTCTTC. The chain has TRBV7-2 and TRBJ2-1; tentatively, D is TRBD2 (5 bases). Germline V gene data show CDR1 as SGHTA and CDR2 as FQGNSA. The CDR3 sequence is 15 residues long.

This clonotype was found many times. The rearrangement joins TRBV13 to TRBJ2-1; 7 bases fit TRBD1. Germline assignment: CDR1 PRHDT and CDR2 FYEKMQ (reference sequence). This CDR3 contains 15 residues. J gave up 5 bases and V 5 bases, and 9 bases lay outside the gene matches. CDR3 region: CASSPAGTVNNEQFF. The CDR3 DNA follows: TGTGCCAGCAGCCCAGCCGGGACAGTCAACAATGAGCAGTTCTTC.

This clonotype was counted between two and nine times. CDR3 nucleotides: TGTGCCTCCTTAGTTTCCTCCTACGAGCAGTACTTC. This gives the protein CASLVSSYEQYF. The gene calls are TRBV28 and TRBJ2-7; D unclear. From germline, CDR1 is MDHEN and CDR2 SYDVKM. CDR3 size: 12 residues. The V end was cut by 11 bases, the J end by 0 bases, with 11 bases between.

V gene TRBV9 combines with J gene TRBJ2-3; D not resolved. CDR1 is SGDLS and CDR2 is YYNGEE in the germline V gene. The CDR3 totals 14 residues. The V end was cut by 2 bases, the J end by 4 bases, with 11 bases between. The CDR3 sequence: CASSVGLDSDTQYF. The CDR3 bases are TGTGCCAGCAGCGTGGGCCTAGACTCAGATACGCAGTATTTT. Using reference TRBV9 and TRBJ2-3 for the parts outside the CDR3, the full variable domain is DSGVTQTPKHLITATGQRVTLRCSPRSGDLSVYWYQQSLDQGLQFLIQYYNGEERAKGNILERFSAQQFPDLHSELNLSSLELGDSALYFCASSVGLDSDTQYFGPGTRLTVL.